The rows below give T cell receptor beta chains drawn from one sample of a study of response to subunit inactivated influenza vaccine. Via MiXCR, TCRdb re-called the RT-PCR reads, giving one row per CDR3 protein. The sample includes about 530,000 distinct CDR3 sequences, under 15% of them seen just once. The sample here was PBMCs from blood, taken 45 days after vaccination. The receptors derive from a man aged 45-65 years who received an inactivated influenza vaccine. Both conserved end residues are part of each CDR3. Fields, in order: D gene, J gene, V gene, clone size, CDR3 protein, CDR3 DNA. The D gene is left open where the match is weak. Not all rows give a size; the values are once, few, many and, for expanded clones, a class.

TRBD2,TRBJ2-7,TRBV5-1,-,CASSLTSASSYEQYF,TGCGCCAGCAGCTTGACTAGCGCCAGCTCCTACGAGCAGTACTTC
-,TRBJ2-5,TRBV9,-,CASSVRDGQLETQYF,TGTGCCAGCAGCGTCCGGGATGGCCAATTGGAGACCCAGTACTTC
-,TRBJ2-3,TRBV2,few,CASSRNLGSTDTQYF,TGTGCCAGCAGCCGGAATTTAGGAAGCACAGATACGCAGTATTTT
-,TRBJ1-1,TRBV29-1,-,CSALDGGQNTEAFF,TGCAGCGCCCTAGATGGGGGACAGAACACTGAAGCTTTCTTT
TRBD1,TRBJ1-1,TRBV12-3/TRBV12-4,many,CASSLTEGATEAFF,TGTGCCAGCAGTTTAACGGAGGGGGCGACGGAAGCTTTCTTT
-,TRBJ1-5,TRBV12-3/TRBV12-4,-,CASSREGTLSNQPQHF,TGTGCCAGCAGTCGGGAGGGGACACTTAGCAATCAGCCCCAGCATTTT
-,TRBJ2-5,TRBV5-1,-,CASTEGETQYF,TGCGCCAGCACTGAGGGAGAGACCCAGTACTTC
-,TRBJ2-2,TRBV6-1,-,CASTRGGGRNTGELFF,TGTGCCAGCACCAGGGGAGGGGGGCGTAACACCGGGGAGCTGTTTTTT
-,TRBJ2-1,TRBV7-9,few,CASSLVPGALSYNEQFF,TGTGCCAGCAGCTTAGTGCCAGGCGCCCTTTCCTACAATGAGCAGTTCTTC
-,TRBJ1-5,TRBV5-1,-,CASSLAGISNQPQHF,TGCGCCAGCAGCTTGGCCGGGATCAGCAATCAGCCCCAGCATTTT
TRBD1,TRBJ2-3,TRBV11-2,few,CASSWRTGTGTDTQYF,TGTGCCAGCAGCTGGAGAACCGGGACAGGGACAGATACGCAGTATTTT
-,TRBJ2-3,TRBV7-2,many,CASSTDWGGQYF,TGTGCCAGCAGCACGGATTGGGGTGGGCAGTATTTT
TRBD2,TRBJ2-1,TRBV6-4,-,CASSDSFSAGKTLGEQFF,TGTGCCAGCAGTGACTCTTTCTCAGCGGGAAAAACGTTGGGTGAGCAGTTCTTC
-,TRBJ2-7,TRBV10-2,-,CASSVGFGVEQYF,TGCGCCAGCAGTGTGGGATTTGGGGTGGAGCAGTACTTC
-,TRBJ2-7,TRBV7-2,few,CASSLGPPHEQYF,TGTGCCAGCAGCTTAGGACCCCCCCACGAGCAGTACTTC
TRBD2,TRBJ2-2,TRBV4-2,-,CASGLGTRNTGELFF,TGTGCCAGCGGGTTAGGGACTAGGAACACCGGGGAGCTGTTTTTT
-,TRBJ2-4,TRBV5-1,few,CASSYWGRADIQYF,TGCGCCAGCAGCTATTGGGGCAGGGCAGACATTCAGTACTTC
-,TRBJ1-1,TRBV20-1,few,CSAEMARREVSTEAFF,TGCAGTGCAGAGATGGCCAGACGAGAGGTGAGCACTGAAGCTTTCTTT
TRBD1,TRBJ1-2,TRBV10-3,-,CAISESRTGDYGYTF,TGTGCCATCAGTGAGTCGCGGACAGGCGACTATGGCTACACCTTC
TRBD2,TRBJ2-4,TRBV7-9,-,CASSSGLAGGIF,TGTGCCAGCAGCTCCGGACTAGCGGGAGGAATCTTC
TRBD1,TRBJ1-2,TRBV12-3/TRBV12-4,once,CASSFGAGGRGYTF,TGTGCCAGCAGTTTCGGTGCAGGGGGACGAGGCTACACCTTC
-,TRBJ2-7,TRBV12-3/TRBV12-4,-,CASGALTGWQYF,TGTGCCAGCGGGGCTTTAACAGGGTGGCAGTACTTC
TRBD1,TRBJ2-6,TRBV3-1,-,CASSLHPRGQGWANVLTF,TGTGCCAGCAGCCTCCACCCTAGAGGACAGGGTTGGGCCAACGTCCTGACTTTC
-,TRBJ1-2,TRBV11-2,-,CASSLDLTRTARGYTF,TGTGCCAGCAGCTTAGATCTTACTCGGACGGCGCGGGGCTACACCTTC
TRBD2,TRBJ2-1,TRBV6-5,-,CASSNSGREFF,TGTGCCAGCAGCAATAGCGGGCGGGAGTTCTTC
TRBD1,TRBJ2-5,TRBV6-7,-,CASIPDRVETQYF,TGTGCCAGCATCCCCGACAGGGTAGAGACCCAGTACTTC
-,TRBJ2-6,TRBV28,many,CASSPLIHSGANVLTF,TGTGCCAGCAGTCCTCTGATACACTCTGGGGCCAACGTCCTGACTTTC
TRBD1,TRBJ2-7,TRBV7-2,many,CASSLRQGASYEQYF,TGTGCCAGCAGCCTAAGACAGGGTGCATCCTACGAGCAGTACTTC
-,TRBJ2-7,TRBV18,few,CASSPPALNYEQYF,TGTGCCAGCTCACCACCTGCGCTCAACTACGAGCAGTACTTC
-,TRBJ1-6,TRBV20-1,few,CSARDSSVGGYNSPLHF,TGCAGTGCTAGAGATTCGTCAGTCGGGGGATATAATTCACCCCTCCACTTT